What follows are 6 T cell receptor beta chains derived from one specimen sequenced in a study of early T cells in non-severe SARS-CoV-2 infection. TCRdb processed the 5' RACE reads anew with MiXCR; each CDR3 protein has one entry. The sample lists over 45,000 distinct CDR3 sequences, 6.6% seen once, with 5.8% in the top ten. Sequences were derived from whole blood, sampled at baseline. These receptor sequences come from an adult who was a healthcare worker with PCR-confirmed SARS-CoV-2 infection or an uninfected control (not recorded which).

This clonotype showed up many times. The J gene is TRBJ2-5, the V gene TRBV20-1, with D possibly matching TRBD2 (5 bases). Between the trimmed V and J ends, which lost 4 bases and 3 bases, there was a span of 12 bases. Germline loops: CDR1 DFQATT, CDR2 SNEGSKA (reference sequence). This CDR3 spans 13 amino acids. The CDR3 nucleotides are TGCAGTGCTACCAACCTAGCAGAAGAGACCCAGTACTTC. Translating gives CSATNLAEETQYF.

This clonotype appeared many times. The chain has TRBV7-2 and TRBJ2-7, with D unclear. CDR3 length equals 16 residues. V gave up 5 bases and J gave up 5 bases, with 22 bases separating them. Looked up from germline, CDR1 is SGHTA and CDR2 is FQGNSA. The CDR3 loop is CASSPRQVWSVDEQYF. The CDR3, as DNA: TGTGCCAGCAGCCCCAGACAAGTCTGGTCCGTGGACGAGCAGTACTTC. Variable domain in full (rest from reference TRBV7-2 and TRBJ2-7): GAGVSQSPSNKVTEKGKDVELRCDPISGHTALYWYRQSLGQGLEFLIYFQGNSAPDKSGLPSDRFSAERTGGSVSTLTIQRTQQEDSAVYLCASSPRQVWSVDEQYFGPGTRLTVT.

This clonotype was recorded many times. The CDR3 is CASSPRHGTDTQYF. The CDR3 nucleotides are TGTGCCAGCAGCCCGAGACATGGCACAGATACGCAGTATTTT. The rearrangement joins TRBV11-3 to TRBJ2-3; D call uncertain. Trimming shortened V by 5 bases and J by 1 base, and 10 bases separated the two germline ends. This CDR3 has 14 residues. From germline, CDR1 is SGHNT and CDR2 YENEEA. Full variable domain (remainder filled in from reference TRBV11-3 and TRBJ2-3): EAGVVQSPRYKIIEKKQPVAFWCNPISGHNTLYWYLQNLGQGPELLIRYENEEAVDDSQLPKDRFSAERLKGVDSTLKIQPAELGDSAVYLCASSPRHGTDTQYFGPGTRLTVL.

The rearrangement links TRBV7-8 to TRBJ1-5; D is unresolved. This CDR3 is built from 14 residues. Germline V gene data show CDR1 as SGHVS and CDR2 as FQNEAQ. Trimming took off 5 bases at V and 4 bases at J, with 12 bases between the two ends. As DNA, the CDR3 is TGTGCCAGCAGCCAAGTCGGGAGGAATCAGCCCCAGCATTTT. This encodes CASSQVGRNQPQHF.

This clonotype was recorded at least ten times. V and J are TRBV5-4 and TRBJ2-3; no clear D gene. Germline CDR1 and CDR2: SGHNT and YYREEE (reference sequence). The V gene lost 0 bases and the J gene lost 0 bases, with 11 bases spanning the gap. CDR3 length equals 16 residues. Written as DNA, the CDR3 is TGTGCCAGCAGCTTGGGTGTCCAGGCTAGCACAGATACGCAGTATTTT. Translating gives CASSLGVQASTDTQYF.

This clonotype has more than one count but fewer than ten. The CDR3 coding sequence is TGCGCCAGCAGTGAGTTCCAATCCCGGGAGTACTTC. This codes for CASSEFQSREYF. The gene calls are TRBV10-2 and TRBJ2-7; D ambiguous. The germline V gene encodes CDR1 WSHSY and CDR2 SAAADI. Between the trimmed V and J ends, which lost 1 base and 11 bases, there was a span of 12 bases. This CDR3 has 12 amino acids.